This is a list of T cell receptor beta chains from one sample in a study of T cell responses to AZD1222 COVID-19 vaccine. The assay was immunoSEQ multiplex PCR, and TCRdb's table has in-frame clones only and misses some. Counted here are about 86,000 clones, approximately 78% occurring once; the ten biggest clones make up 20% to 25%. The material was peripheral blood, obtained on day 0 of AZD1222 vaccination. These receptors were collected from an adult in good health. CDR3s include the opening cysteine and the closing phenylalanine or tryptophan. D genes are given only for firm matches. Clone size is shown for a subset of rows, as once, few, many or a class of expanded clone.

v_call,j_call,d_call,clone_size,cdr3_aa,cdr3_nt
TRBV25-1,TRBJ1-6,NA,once,CASSRGYNSPLHF,TGTGCCAGCAGCCGGGGGTATAATTCACCCCTCCACTTT
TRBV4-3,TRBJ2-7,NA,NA,CASSQDQGGYEQYF,TGCGCCAGCAGCCAAGATCAGGGGGGCTACGAGCAGTACTTC
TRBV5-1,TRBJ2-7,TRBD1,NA,CASSSTSRGLTEQYF,TGCGCCAGCAGCTCCACCAGCAGGGGGCTTACCGAGCAGTACTTC
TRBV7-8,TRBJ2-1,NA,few,CASSLDSHERFF,TGTGCCAGCAGCTTAGACTCACATGAACGGTTCTTC
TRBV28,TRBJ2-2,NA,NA,CASSPLARNTGELFF,TGTGCCAGCAGTCCTCTAGCGAGGAACACCGGGGAGCTGTTTTTT
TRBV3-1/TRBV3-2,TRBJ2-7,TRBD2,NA,CASSLTSGRIGEQYF,TGTGCCAGCAGCCTAACTAGCGGGAGGATAGGGGAGCAGTACTTC
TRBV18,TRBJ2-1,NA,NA,CASSPMSQPRSSPLGSYNEQFF,TGTGCCAGCTCACCAATGTCACAGCCAAGATCATCCCCCTTGGGTTCCTACAATGAGCAGTTCTTC
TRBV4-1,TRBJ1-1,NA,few,CASSYNIGSSEAFF,TGCGCCAGCAGCTATAACATCGGGTCTTCTGAAGCTTTCTTT
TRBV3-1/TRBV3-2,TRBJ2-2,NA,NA,CASSQERRGPGELFF,TGTGCCAGCAGCCAAGAAAGAAGAGGGCCCGGGGAGCTGTTTTTT
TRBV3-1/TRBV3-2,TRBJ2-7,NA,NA,CASSQIFYEQYF,TGTGCCAGCAGCCAGATCTTCTACGAGCAGTACTTC
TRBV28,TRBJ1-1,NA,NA,CASSSLGAWGGLGPLF,TGTGCCAGCAGTTCCCTTGGGGCGTGGGGGGGATTGGGCCCCCTCTTT
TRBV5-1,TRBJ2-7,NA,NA,CASRRSGYEQYF,TGCGCCAGCCGGAGGTCGGGGTACGAGCAGTACTTC
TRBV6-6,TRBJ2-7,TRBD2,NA,CASSYPRGLAIYEQYF,TGTGCCAGCAGTTACCCCCGCGGACTAGCGATCTACGAGCAGTACTTC
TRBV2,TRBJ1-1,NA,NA,CASSGARVPPAFF,TGTGCCAGCAGTGGGGCACGGGTTCCCCCCGCTTTCTTT
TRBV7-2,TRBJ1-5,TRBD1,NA,CASSLQGGNQPQHF,TGTGCCAGCAGCTTGCAGGGGGGCAATCAGCCCCAGCATTTT
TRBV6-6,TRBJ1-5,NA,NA,CASSYGRAGESQPQHF,TGTGCCAGCAGTTACGGCCGGGCAGGGGAAAGTCAGCCCCAGCATTTT
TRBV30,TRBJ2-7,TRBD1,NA,CAWSVGTGIPYEQYF,TGTGCCTGGAGTGTTGGGACAGGGATCCCCTACGAGCAGTACTTC
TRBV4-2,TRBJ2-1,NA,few,CASSPVGPNEQFF,TGTGCCAGCAGCCCCGTAGGGCCCAATGAGCAGTTCTTC